This TCR beta chain was identified in a study of cytomegalovirus exposure and HLA in healthy donors. Study-level background: Unique TCRs numbering approximately 80 million, obtained from HLA-typed donors, made up an early data release. Whole-study results and caveats: Apparent HLA restriction characterized most CMV-associated TCR beta chains in a later analysis.

The V gene end was trimmed by 4 bases and the J gene end by 4 bases; junction bases not matched to a gene: 6. This CDR3 spans 14 amino acids. Germline V gene data show CDR1 as MGHRA and CDR2 as YSYEKL. This clone was observed a few times. What it binds is unknown. Both 60 Vbeta primers and 13 Jbeta primers went into the PCR. Measured with immunoSEQ multiplex PCR; TCRdb has only the in-frame clones, and not every one. The sample contains a few hundred thousand clones, roughly four fifths of which appear only once. Material for sequencing was PBMCs. The chain carries TRBV4-1 and TRBJ1-1; TRBD1 matches at 7 bases. The clonotype originates from a girl aged 2 to 10 in good health and CMV-seronegative. CDR3: CASSLGRGSTEAFF. The CDR3 bases are TGCGCCAGCAGCCTCGGCAGGGGGAGCACTGAAGCTTTCTTT.